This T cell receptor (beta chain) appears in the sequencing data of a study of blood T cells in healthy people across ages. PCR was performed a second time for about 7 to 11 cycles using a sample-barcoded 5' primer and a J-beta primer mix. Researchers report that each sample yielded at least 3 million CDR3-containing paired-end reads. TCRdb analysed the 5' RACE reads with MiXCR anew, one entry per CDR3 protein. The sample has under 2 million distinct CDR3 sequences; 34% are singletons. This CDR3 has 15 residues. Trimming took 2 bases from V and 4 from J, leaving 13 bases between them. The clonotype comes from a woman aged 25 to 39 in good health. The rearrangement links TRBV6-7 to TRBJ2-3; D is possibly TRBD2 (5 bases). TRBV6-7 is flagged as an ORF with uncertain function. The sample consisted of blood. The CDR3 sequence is CASSYGRGPPDTQYF. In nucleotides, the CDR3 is TGTGCCAGCAGTTACGGACGGGGTCCCCCAGATACGCAGTATTTT.